The clone carrying this TCR beta chain was detected ten times or more. Using its own MiXCR run on the RT-PCR reads, TCRdb lists one record per CDR3 protein. Of fewer than 800,000 distinct CDR3 sequences detected, more than 13% appear once; the ten largest clones hold about 3.6%. Germline CDR1 is SGHRS and CDR2 is YFSETQ. V was trimmed by 0 bases and J by 6 bases, leaving 10 bases between them. CDR3 size: 14 residues. The origin of this receptor is a female donor in good health, serving as a healthy control. The sample consisted of memory CD4+ T cells from blood. This chain uses TRBV5-1 with TRBJ2-1; D not resolved. The CDR3 coding sequence is TGCGCCAGCAGCTTGGCCTATTGGGCCAATGAGCAGTTCTTC. It encodes CASSLAYWANEQFF. Full variable domain (remainder filled in from reference TRBV5-1 and TRBJ2-1): KAGVTQTPRYLIKTRGQQVTLSCSPISGHRSVSWYQQTPGQGLQFLFEYFSETQRNKGNFPGRFSGRQFSNSRSEMNVSTLELGDSALYLCASSLAYWANEQFFGPGTRLTVL.